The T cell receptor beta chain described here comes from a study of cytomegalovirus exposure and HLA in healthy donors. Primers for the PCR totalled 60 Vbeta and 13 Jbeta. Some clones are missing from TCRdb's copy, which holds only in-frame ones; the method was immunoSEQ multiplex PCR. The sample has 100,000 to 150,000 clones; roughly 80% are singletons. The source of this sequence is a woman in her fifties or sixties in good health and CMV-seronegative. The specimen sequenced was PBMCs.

CDR3 in amino acids: CASSISAPTGGGETQYF. CDR3 nucleotides: TGTGCCAGTAGTATCTCCGCACCGACAGGGGGCGGAGAGACCCAGTACTTC. V gene TRBV19 combines with J gene TRBJ2-5; 10 bases are shared with TRBD1. Germline-derived CDR1 and CDR2 are LNHDA and SQIVND (reference sequence). V lost 3 bases to trimming and J lost 4 bases; unmatched junction nucleotides: 11. The CDR3 has 17 residues.